The T cell receptor beta chain described here comes from a study of cytomegalovirus exposure and HLA in healthy donors. Study at large: Assignment to the Caucasian-associated ancestry cluster applied to approximately 79% of the approximately 390 genotyped donors.

Regarding this clone: Its antigen is still unknown.

PCR primers comprised 60 Vbeta and 13 Jbeta primers. In the original analysis: An analysis that came later counted 70 million to 100 million unique TCR beta chains, approximately 10 million shared. Measured with immunoSEQ multiplex PCR; TCRdb has only the in-frame clones, and not every one. V, J and clone size are those of that table, while D and trimming were read from the DNA. This sample has 60,000 to 70,000 clones, with roughly 70% found just once. The CDR3 consists of 14 residues. The ends lost 3 bases at V and 6 bases at J; junction bases unmatched: 8. General study points: Researchers counted roughly 150 TCR beta chains as cytomegalovirus-associated. Of the V segments, some could not be distinguished, including TRBV6-2 and TRBV6-3, and were excluded.

Specimen: PBMCs. This clonotype was sampled from a woman in her 30s in good health and CMV-seronegative. The chain uses TRBV5-7 and TRBJ1-1, with 7 bases that match TRBD1. TRBV5-7 is given ORF status, its function remaining uncertain. The CDR3 DNA sequence: TGTGCCAGCAGCTCACCCCACAGGGGCCCTGAAGCTTTCTTT. As protein: CASSSPHRGPEAFF.